The 24 T cell receptor beta chains in this list originate from one sample, sequenced in a study of tumor and adjacent non-tumor tissue in lung cancer. This sample's RNA came from whole unsorted tissue. The library came from three nested PCR rounds adapted from ARM-PCR protocols. TCRdb reprocessed the multiplex PCR reads with MiXCR, giving one entry per CDR3 protein. Counted here are 100,000 to 150,000 distinct CDR3 sequences, 66% occurring once; the ten biggest clones make up around 13%. The sample consisted of lung tumor tissue. The receptors shown here come from a man aged 25-45 years with non-small cell lung cancer.

The chain recombines TRBV12-3 or TRBV12-4 with TRBJ1-2; D not certain. V was shortened by 1 base and J by 10 bases, with 7 bases between the two germline ends. The CDR3 totals 11 residues. For the CDR3, the DNA is TGTGCCAGCAGTTTAGGAACTGACTACACCTTC. It specifies CASSLGTDYTF.

As to this clonotype: This may be a read error, as it is one base from a much larger clone. The chain uses TRBV20-1 and TRBJ1-4; weak D call: TRBD1 (6 bases). Trimming removed 4 bases from V and 7 bases from J, with 13 bases in between. CDR1 DFQATT and CDR2 SNEGSKA come from the germline V gene (reference sequence). The CDR3 has 13 amino acids. The CDR3 nucleotides read TGCAGTGCTAATTTTGACAGGACTGAAAAACTGTTTTTT. Translated, it gives CSANFDRTEKLFF.

As concerns this clonotype: The junction differs from germline at one of its ends, possibly a read error. The chain uses TRBV6-5 and TRBJ1-6, with D perhaps matching TRBD1 (5 bases). CDR3 length: 15 amino acids. Germline V gene data show CDR1 as MNHEY and CDR2 as SVGAGI. CDR3 nucleotides: TGTGCCAGCAGCCCCGTTGGGGACCCGGGATCACCCCTCCGCTTT. The encoded protein is CASSPVGDPGSPLRF.

Concerning this clonotype itself: A much more abundant neighbour one base away suggests this may be a read error. This sequence joins TRBV4-1 and TRBJ1-2; D is undetermined. The CDR3 length is 16 residues. V shed 0 bases and J shed 4 bases, with 15 bases lying between them. Germline CDR1 MGHRA, CDR2 YSYEKL. The CDR3 reads CASSQDLGSELYGYTF. CDR3 coding DNA: TGCGCCAGCAGCCAAGATCTGGGTTCGGAGCTCTATGGCTACACCTTC.

On this clonotype itself: A much more abundant neighbour one base away suggests this may be a read error. The rearrangement joins TRBV20-1 to TRBJ2-5; possibly TRBD1 for D (5 bases). The CDR3 runs to 14 residues. Trimming pared 2 bases from V and 3 bases from J, leaving 13 bases between. CDR1 and CDR2 (germline): DFQATT, SNEGSKA (reference sequence). The CDR3 nucleotides read TGCAGTGCTAGACTACGGCAGGGAAAAGAGACCCAGTACTTC. It codes for CSARLRQGKETQYF.

Points on this clonotype: A much larger clone sits a single nucleotide away, making a read error possible. This chain links TRBV6-2 or TRBV6-3 with TRBJ1-2; D remains unclear. The germline CDR1 and CDR2 sequences are MNHEY and SVGEGT. The length of the CDR3 is 12 residues. CDR3 DNA sequence: TGTGTCAGCAGTACCTCCCGCTGGGGCTACACCTTC. It is translated as CVSSTSRWGYTF.

Comments on this clonotype: A clone one base away is much larger, so this may be a read error. J is TRBJ2-5 and V is TRBV20-1, with TRBD2 identical over 15 bases. The junction had 9 bases not matched to a gene; V was cut back by 2 bases and J by 5 bases. The CDR3 is made up of 17 amino acids. The germline gives CDR1 DFQATT, CDR2 SNEGSKA (reference sequence). CDR3 region: CSARTGLAGGPQETQYF. In nucleotides, the CDR3 is TGCAGTGCTAGAACCGGACTAGCGGGAGGGCCGCAGGAGACCCAGTACTTC.

At least ten counts were recorded for this clonotype. The chain links TRBV20-1 to TRBJ1-3; D is unclear. From germline, CDR1 is DFQATT and CDR2 SNEGSKA (reference sequence). V was pared by 7 bases and J by 3 bases, with 7 bases between. This CDR3 region has 11 residues. The CDR3 loop is CSGVLGNTIYF. The DNA of the CDR3 is TGCAGTGGAGTCCTTGGAAACACCATATATTTT.

The chain recombines TRBV5-6 with TRBJ2-7; D tentatively reads TRBD1 or TRBD2 (6 bases each). V dropped 1 base and J dropped 3 bases, with 11 bases sitting between them. The germline V gene has CDR1 SGHDT and CDR2 YYEEEE. This CDR3 is 14 amino acids long. The CDR3 sequence: CASSLTGTDYEQYF. CDR3 nucleotide sequence: TGTGCCAGCAGCTTGACAGGGACTGACTACGAGCAGTACTTC.

Of note for this clonotype: A clone one base away is much larger, so this may be a read error. This rearrangement joins TRBV29-1 to TRBJ2-3; 8 nucleotides agree with TRBD1. The CDR3 runs to 13 residues. Germline V lookup: CDR1 SQVTM, CDR2 ANQGSEA. CDR3 DNA: TGCTGCGTGGGCCGGACAGGGACGGATACGCAGTATTTT. Translating it yields CCVGRTGTDTQYF.

This clonotype occurred many times. V and J are TRBV7-2 and TRBJ2-2, with 9 bases aligning to TRBD1. From germline, CDR1 is SGHTA and CDR2 FQGNSA. The CDR3 sequence is 15 residues long. V was pared by 3 bases and J by 7 bases, with 6 bases of the junction left unmatched. CDR3 amino acids: CASSLWDRVNGELFF. The CDR3 DNA reads as TGTGCCAGCAGCTTGTGGGACAGGGTCAACGGGGAGCTGTTTTTT. The whole variable domain, filled in from reference TRBV7-2 and TRBJ2-2, reads GAGVSQSPSNKVTEKGKDVELRCDPISGHTALYWYRQSLGQGLEFLIYFQGNSAPDKSGLPSDRFSAERTGGSVSTLTIQRTQQEDSAVYLCASSLWDRVNGELFFGEGSRLTVL.

The gene calls are TRBV7-2 and TRBJ2-3; no firm D call. The CDR3 is 12 amino acids. Germline-derived CDR1 and CDR2 are SGHTA and FQGNSA. The V and J ends lost 3 bases and 6 bases respectively, with 7 bases between them. The CDR3 protein is CASSLYADTQYF. The CDR3 DNA sequence: TGTGCCAGCAGCTTGTATGCGGATACGCAGTATTTT.

This clonotype was counted only a few times. Relative to the germline gene, one junction end is altered; a read error may explain this. The gene calls are TRBV7-9 and TRBJ1-4; possibly TRBD1 for D (6 bases). CDR1 SEHNR and CDR2 FQNEAQ come from the germline V gene (reference sequence). The CDR3 runs 12 residues. The CDR3 bases are TGTGCGGCAGGGGCATCTAATGAAAAACTGTCTTTT. It translates to CAAGASNEKLSF.

As concerns this clonotype: Given a much more abundant clone one base away, this may be a read error. V gene TRBV4-2 combines with J gene TRBJ2-1; 9 nucleotides align to TRBD2. This CDR3 is 15 amino acids long. The germline V gene has CDR1 LGHNA and CDR2 YNFKEQ. This CDR3 is CAISQEQAGGNEQFF. The DNA for the CDR3 is TGTGCCATCAGCCAAGAACAAGCGGGGGGCAATGAGCAGTTCTTC.

This clonotype appeared many times. This chain connects TRBV5-6 to TRBJ1-5, with 8 bases fitting TRBD1. From germline, CDR1 is SGHDT and CDR2 YYEEEE. The CDR3 runs to 16 residues. The junction had 5 bases not matched to a gene; V was cut back by 1 base and J by 2 bases. The CDR3 here is CASSLLGQGGNQPQHF. Here the CDR3 DNA reads TGTGCCAGCAGCTTGCTAGGACAGGGCGGCAATCAGCCCCAGCATTTT. The variable domain in full, completed from reference TRBV5-6 and TRBJ1-5, reads DAGVTQSPTHLIKTRGQQVTLRCSPKSGHDTVSWYQQALGQGPQFIFQYYEEEERQRGNFPDRFSGHQFPNYSSELNVNALLLGDSALYLCASSLLGQGGNQPQHFGDGTRLSIL.

V usage is TRBV25-1 and J usage is TRBJ1-4; D may be TRBD1 (6 bases). Germline CDR1 is MGHDK and CDR2 is SYGVNS. The CDR3 runs 15 residues. Trimming removed 5 bases at V and 6 bases at J, with 16 bases between. For the CDR3, the DNA is TGTGCCAGCAGTAAACTACAGGGAGGGGATGAAAAACTGTTTTTT. This translates into CASSKLQGGDEKLFF.

On this clonotype: A read error may explain this, as a much larger clone is one base away. The rearrangement uses TRBV12-3 or TRBV12-4 and TRBJ2-7; no definite D call. The CDR3 runs 13 residues. Here the CDR3 DNA reads TGTGTCAGCAGTTTAGGGCAAAACGACGAGCAGTACTTC. This codes for CVSSLGQNDEQYF.

The sample holds one count of this clonotype. This chain uses TRBV6-1 with TRBJ2-1; 7 nucleotides match TRBD1. CDR3 length equals 16 residues. The ends lost 7 bases at V and 6 bases at J; junction bases unmatched: 15. Germline V lookup: CDR1 MNHNS, CDR2 SASEGT. The CDR3 reads CASIRRSTGARNEQFF. Written as DNA, the CDR3 is TGTGCCAGCATCAGAAGGAGTACAGGGGCGCGCAATGAGCAGTTCTTC.

This clonotype was detected ten times or more. The chain recombines TRBV20-1 with TRBJ2-3; D might be TRBD1 (6 bases). The germline CDR1 and CDR2 sequences are DFQATT and SNEGSKA (reference sequence). This CDR3 comprises 15 residues. V lost 0 bases and J lost 2, with 12 bases in between. The CDR3 bases are TGCAGTGCTAGAGATGTGAGGGGGACCACAGATACGCAGTATTTT. It codes for CSARDVRGTTDTQYF.

Note on this clonotype: The CDR3 does not close with the conserved phenylalanine or tryptophan, likely indicating a read error. It is unclear where the CDR3 begins or ends on the DNA, so no DNA is shown, and the CDR3 is as TCRdb lists it. The chain uses TRBV20-1 and TRBJ2-3. The V gene's germline CDR1 is DFQATT and CDR2 SNEGSKA (reference sequence). The CDR3 has 11 amino acids, counting both end residues. CDR3 in amino acids: CSPEGADTQYS.

Note on this clonotype: This clone may be a read error of a much larger clone one base away. The gene calls are TRBV12-3 or TRBV12-4 and TRBJ2-3; maybe TRBD1 (5 bases). Trimming cost V 2 bases and J 5 bases, with 14 bases left between them. The CDR3 extends over 15 amino acids. The DNA of the CDR3 is TGTGCCAGCAGTTTAAGGGGCCCTTCGGGAGATACGCAGTATTTT. Its translation: CASSLRGPSGDTQYF.

The chain couples TRBV11-2 to TRBJ1-1; 9 nucleotides agree with TRBD1. With 7 bases clipped from V and 5 bases from J, the junction kept 14 bases outside the gene matches. Per the germline V gene, CDR1 is SGHAT and CDR2 is FQNNGV. The CDR3 contains 16 residues. CDR3 amino acids: CASIRGWGQGNTEAFF. The CDR3 DNA reads TGTGCCAGCATTCGGGGGTGGGGACAGGGCAATACTGAAGCTTTCTTT.

This clonotype has more than one count but fewer than ten. This chain links TRBV10-2 with TRBJ2-3, with D maybe TRBD1 (8 bases). This CDR3 is 15 amino acids long. The V and J ends lost 7 bases and 3 bases respectively, with 17 bases between them. Germline lookup yields CDR1 WSHSY and CDR2 SAAADI. CDR3 residues: CASTNDRGGTDTQYF. As DNA, the CDR3 is TGCGCCAGCACCAACGACAGGGGAGGGACAGATACGCAGTATTTT.

In regard to this clonotype: A much larger clone sits a single nucleotide away, making a read error possible. The CDR3 bases are TGTGCCTGGGGTGTACGGGAAGGGCAGCCCCAGCATTTT. Its translation is CAWGVREGQPQHF. The V call is TRBV30, the J call TRBJ1-5; D is undetermined. Germline values: CDR1 GTSNPN, CDR2 SVGIG (reference sequence). The CDR3 length is 13 residues.